This is a list of T cell receptor beta chains from one sample in a study of cytomegalovirus exposure and HLA in healthy donors. Measured with immunoSEQ multiplex PCR; TCRdb has only the in-frame clones, and not every one. The top ten hold about 0.5% of the sample, which has about 180,000 clones, 82% seen once. Specimen: PBMCs. The receptor source for this set is a woman aged 45-65 years in good health and CMV-seronegative. Both conserved end residues are part of each CDR3. Fields, in order: D gene, J gene, V gene, clone size, CDR3 DNA, CDR3 protein. A D gene is named only where the DNA matches it firmly. Size values are once, few and many counts, or a class for expanded clones, and some rows have none.

TRBD1	TRBJ2-1	TRBV28	-	TGTGCCAGCAGTTCTCCCCGGGACAGGGTCGATGAGCAGTTCTTC	CASSSPRDRVDEQFF
-	TRBJ2-4	TRBV9	-	TGTGCCAGCAGCGTTGGAGGTACGAACATTCAGTACTTC	CASSVGGTNIQYF
-	TRBJ2-5	TRBV29-1	once	TGCAGCGTCTCGGGTAGTGTGGAGACCCAGTACTTC	CSVSGSVETQYF
TRBD1	TRBJ2-3	TRBV7-3	-	TGTGCCAGCAGCTCGGGGACAGCTTTAACAGATACGCAGTATTTT	CASSSGTALTDTQYF
TRBD2	TRBJ2-7	TRBV4-1	once	TGCGCCAGCAGCCAAGCGGTCGTAGCGGGAGTGAATTACGAGCAGTACTTC	CASSQAVVAGVNYEQYF
-	TRBJ2-1	TRBV15	-	TGTGCCACCAGCGCTTGGCGAGACAGATCTGACAATGAGCAGTTCTTC	CATSAWRDRSDNEQFF
-	TRBJ1-4	TRBV5-1	-	TGCGCCAGCAGCCATTCCACAGTAGAAGGCGAAAAACTGTTTTTT	CASSHSTVEGEKLFF
TRBD2	TRBJ2-1	TRBV28	once	TGTGCCAGCAGCTCCATACTAGCGGGCAATGAGCAGTTCTTC	CASSSILAGNEQFF
-	TRBJ1-2	TRBV14	once	TGTGCCAGCAGCCGGGCGGGACCTGACTATGGCTACACCTTC	CASSRAGPDYGYTF
-	TRBJ2-1	TRBV21-1	-	TGTGCCAGCAGCCCCCCCGAGCGGCTCGGACGGGACAACTACAATGAGCAGTTCTTC	CASSPPERLGRDNYNEQFF
-	TRBJ2-7	TRBV5-4	-	TGTGCCAGCAGCAGCCTTGCTGAGGGCCACTACGAGCAGTACTTC	CASSSLAEGHYEQYF
-	TRBJ2-7	TRBV27	-	TGTGCCAGCAGCCTTAGGAGTAGCTCCTACGAGCAGTACTTC	CASSLRSSSYEQYF
-	TRBJ2-5	TRBV19	-	TGTGCCAGTAGTATAGGAGGCAGACAAGAGACCCAGTACTTC	CASSIGGRQETQYF
-	TRBJ1-2	TRBV28	-	TGTGCCAGCAGTTTATTGAGTACAGGGATTAACTATGGCTACACCTTC	CASSLLSTGINYGYTF
TRBD1	TRBJ1-4	TRBV5-6	-	TGTGCCAGCAGCATTTTGACGACAGGGGGCTTAGAAAAACTGTTTTTT	CASSILTTGGLEKLFF
-	TRBJ2-7	TRBV29-1	-	TGCAGCGTTGTACCGGGAGTTCGAGGAGAGCAGTACTTC	CSVVPGVRGEQYF
TRBD1	TRBJ2-7	TRBV15	-	TGTGCCACCAGCGCGGACAGGCGTTACGAGCAGTACTTC	CATSADRRYEQYF
-	TRBJ1-1	TRBV19	-	TGTGCCACTCAACGAGGGACAAACACTGAAGCTTTCTTT	CATQRGTNTEAFF
-	TRBJ1-3	TRBV4-1	-	TGCGCCAGCAGCCAAGAGGCGCAGGGTTTTACTGGAAACACCATATATTTT	CASSQEAQGFTGNTIYF
-	TRBJ2-5	TRBV11-3	-	TGTGCCAGCAGCCCCCGGGACAACCAAGAGACCCAGTACTTC	CASSPRDNQETQYF
-	TRBJ2-1	TRBV28	once	TGTGCCAGCAGTTTGGGTAGTCGACTAACAGAGCAGTTCTTC	CASSLGSRLTEQFF
-	TRBJ1-6	TRBV2	-	TGTGCCAGCAGACTCAGACAGCCGGGGGGAGCACCACCCCTCCACTTT	CASRLRQPGGAPPLHF
-	TRBJ2-7	TRBV28	few	TGTGCCAGCAACCCGGAGACAGATTCCTACGAGCAGTACTTC	CASNPETDSYEQYF
TRBD1	TRBJ2-7	TRBV6-1	-	TGTGCCAGCAGTGAATCTTGGGACAGGGAACAGTACTTC	CASSESWDREQYF
-	TRBJ1-1	TRBV29-1	-	TGCAGCGCCCAAAGAGGCGGGAACACTGAAGCTTTCTTT	CSAQRGGNTEAFF
TRBD2	TRBJ2-3	TRBV11-2	once	TGTGCCAGCAGCTGGGGGGGTAGCGGGTTCACAGATACGCAGTATTTT	CASSWGGSGFTDTQYF
TRBD2	TRBJ2-7	TRBV28	-	TGTGCCAGCAGAGTAAGCGGGGGCCAAGTCTACGAGCAGTACTTC	CASRVSGGQVYEQYF
TRBD1	TRBJ1-5	TRBV28	-	TGTGCCAGCAATGACAGGGGTAGCAATCAGCCCCAGCATTTT	CASNDRGSNQPQHF
TRBD2	TRBJ2-1	TRBV15	once	TGTGCCACCAGCAGACTTTCGACTAGCGGGGGTAATGAGCAGTTCTTC	CATSRLSTSGGNEQFF
-	TRBJ2-5	TRBV5-5	-	TGTGCCAGCAGCTTGGCGGGGGGCGAGGAGACCCAGTACTTC	CASSLAGGEETQYF
TRBD2	TRBJ2-7	TRBV4-2	-	TGTGCCAGCAGCAGACGGACTAGCGGGAACTACGAGCAGTACTTC	CASSRRTSGNYEQYF
-	TRBJ1-1	TRBV11-3	few	TGTGCCAGCAGCTACCAGGGGAACACTGAAGCTTTCTTT	CASSYQGNTEAFF
-	TRBJ1-5	TRBV18	-	TGTGCCAGCTCACCCGATCAGGGGTGGGGTCAGCCCCAGCATTTT	CASSPDQGWGQPQHF
-	TRBJ1-1	TRBV19	-	TGTGCCAGTAGTATACCCGGACGAGGGTCAACTGAAGCTTTCTTT	CASSIPGRGSTEAFF
-	TRBJ1-2	TRBV28	few	TGTGCCAGCAGTTTAGGTTGGGGGGGCGGCTACACCTTC	CASSLGWGGGYTF
-	TRBJ2-2	TRBV19	-	TGTGCCAGTAGTACTGGGACAACAACCGGGGAGCTGTTTTTT	CASSTGTTTGELFF
-	TRBJ2-1	TRBV28	-	TGTGCCAGCAGTTTGGAGGTGCGGGAGCAGTTCTTC	CASSLEVREQFF
-	TRBJ1-2	TRBV9	-	TGTGCCAGCAGCGCAAGTCCGGGGAGTCTCTATGGCTACACCTTC	CASSASPGSLYGYTF
TRBD1	TRBJ1-2	TRBV4-3	-	TGCGCCAGCAGCCAAGATCAGGGGGGCGAAGGCTACACCTTC	CASSQDQGGEGYTF
-	TRBJ2-7	TRBV10-2	-	TGCGCCAGCAGGACCGGGAGTGGCTACGAGCAGTACTTC	CASRTGSGYEQYF
-	TRBJ1-5	TRBV30	-	TGTGCCTGGAGTGTGCGGCGGTTCAATCAGCCCCAGCATTTT	CAWSVRRFNQPQHF
-	TRBJ2-2	TRBV5-5	-	TGTGCCAGCAGCTTGTATAACACCGGGGAGCTGTTTTTT	CASSLYNTGELFF
-	TRBJ2-7	TRBV29-1	-	TGCAGCGTTGAGGGCCCCGGAGGGTCCTACGAGCAGTACTTC	CSVEGPGGSYEQYF
-	TRBJ2-1	TRBV7-9	-	TGTGCCAGCAGCTTAGTAACTATGTACAATGAGCAGTTCTTC	CASSLVTMYNEQFF
TRBD1	TRBJ1-1	TRBV27	-	TGTGCCAGCAGGAAAGACAGGGGGAACACTGAAGCTTTCTTT	CASRKDRGNTEAFF
-	TRBJ2-1	TRBV7-9	-	TGTGCCAGCAGCTCCGATCTCCGTCGGTACAATGAGCAGTTCTTC	CASSSDLRRYNEQFF
TRBD1	TRBJ2-1	TRBV10-3	-	TGTGCCATCTCGACAGGGGGTTACAATGAGCAGTTCTTC	CAISTGGYNEQFF
TRBD1	TRBJ2-5	TRBV18	-	TGTGCCAGCTCACTCACGACAGGGGAAGCCCAGTACTTC	CASSLTTGEAQYF